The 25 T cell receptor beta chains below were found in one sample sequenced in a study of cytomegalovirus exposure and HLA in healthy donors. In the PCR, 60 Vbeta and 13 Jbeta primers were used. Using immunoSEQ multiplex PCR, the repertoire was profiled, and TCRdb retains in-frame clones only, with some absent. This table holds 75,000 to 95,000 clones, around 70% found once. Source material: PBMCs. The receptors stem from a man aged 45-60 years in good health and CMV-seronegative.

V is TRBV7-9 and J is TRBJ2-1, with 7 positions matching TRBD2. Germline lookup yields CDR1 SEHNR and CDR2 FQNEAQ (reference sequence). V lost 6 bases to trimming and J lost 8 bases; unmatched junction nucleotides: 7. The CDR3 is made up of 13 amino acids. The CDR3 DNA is TGTGCCAGCAGTTTTACGGGAGGCCATGAGCAGTTCTTC. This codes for CASSFTGGHEQFF.

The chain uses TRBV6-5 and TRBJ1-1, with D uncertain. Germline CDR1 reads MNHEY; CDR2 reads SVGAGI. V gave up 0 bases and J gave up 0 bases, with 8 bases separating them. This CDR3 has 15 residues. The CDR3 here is CASSYSAGMNTEAFF. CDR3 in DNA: TGTGCCAGCAGTTACTCGGCCGGGATGAACACTGAAGCTTTCTTT.

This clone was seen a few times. CDR3 amino acids: CASSPPDRVYEQYV. CDR3 in DNA: TGTGCCAGCAGTCCCCCCGACAGGGTCTACGAGCAGTACGTC. J is TRBJ2-7 and V is TRBV28; the match to TRBD1 covers 7 bases. The germline gives CDR1 MDHEN, CDR2 SYDVKM. The ends lost 5 bases at V and 3 bases at J; junction bases unmatched: 7. The CDR3 runs 14 residues.

DNA of the CDR3: TGTGCCAGCAGCTGGGGAGGGATAGCTAACTATGGCTACACCTTC. This sequence encodes CASSWGGIANYGYTF. This sequence joins TRBV5-4 and TRBJ1-2; D is unclear. Trimming removed 3 bases at V and 0 bases at J, with 12 bases between. This CDR3 contains 15 residues. The germline CDR1 and CDR2 sequences are SGHNT and YYREEE (reference sequence).

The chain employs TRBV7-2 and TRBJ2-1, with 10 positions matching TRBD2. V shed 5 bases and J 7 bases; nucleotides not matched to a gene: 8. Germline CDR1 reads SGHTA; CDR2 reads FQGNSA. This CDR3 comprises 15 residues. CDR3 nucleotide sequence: TGTGCCAGCAGCCGACCCGGGACTAGCGTTAATGAGCAGTTCTTC. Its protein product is CASSRPGTSVNEQFF.

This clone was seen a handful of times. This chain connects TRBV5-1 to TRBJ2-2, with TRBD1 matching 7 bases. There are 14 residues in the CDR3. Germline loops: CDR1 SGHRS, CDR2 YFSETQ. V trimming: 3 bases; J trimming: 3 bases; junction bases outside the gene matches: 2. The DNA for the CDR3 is TGCGCCAGCAGCTCGGGACAGTACACCGGGGAGCTGTTTTTT. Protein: CASSSGQYTGELFF.

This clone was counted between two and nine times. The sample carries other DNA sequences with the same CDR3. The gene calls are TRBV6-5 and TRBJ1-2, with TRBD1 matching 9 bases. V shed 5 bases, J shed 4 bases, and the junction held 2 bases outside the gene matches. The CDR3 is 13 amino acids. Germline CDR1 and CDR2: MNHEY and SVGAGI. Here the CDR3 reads CASSRQGVYGYTF. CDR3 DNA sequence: TGTGCCAGCAGTAGACAGGGGGTCTATGGCTACACCTTC.

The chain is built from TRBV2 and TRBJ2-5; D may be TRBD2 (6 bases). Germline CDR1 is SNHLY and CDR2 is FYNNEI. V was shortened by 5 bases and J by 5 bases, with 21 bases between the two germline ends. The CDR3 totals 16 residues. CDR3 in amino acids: CASSLYGPAGGETQYF. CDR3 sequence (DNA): TGTGCCAGCAGTCTGTATGGCCCGGCTGGGGGGGAGACCCAGTACTTC.

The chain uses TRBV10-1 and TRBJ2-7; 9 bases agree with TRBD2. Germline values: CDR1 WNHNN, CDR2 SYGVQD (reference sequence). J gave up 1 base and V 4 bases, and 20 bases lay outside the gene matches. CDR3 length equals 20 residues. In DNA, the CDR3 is TGCGCCAGCAGTGCCCAACAGGTTTGCGTCGGGGGACTAGCTTCCTACGAGCAGTACGTC. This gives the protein CASSAQQVCVGGLASYEQYV.

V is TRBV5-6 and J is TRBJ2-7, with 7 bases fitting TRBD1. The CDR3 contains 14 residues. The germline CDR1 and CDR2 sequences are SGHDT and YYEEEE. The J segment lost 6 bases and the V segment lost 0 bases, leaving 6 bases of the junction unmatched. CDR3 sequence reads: CASSLGLSGGEQYF. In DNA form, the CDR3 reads TGTGCCAGCAGCTTGGGGCTCTCAGGGGGCGAGCAGTACTTC.

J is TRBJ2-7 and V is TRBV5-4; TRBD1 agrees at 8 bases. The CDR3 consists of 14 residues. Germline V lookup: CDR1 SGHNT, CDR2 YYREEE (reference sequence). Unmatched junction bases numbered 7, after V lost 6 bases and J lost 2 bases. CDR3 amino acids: CASTDRGVPYEQYF. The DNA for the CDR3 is TGTGCCAGCACCGACAGGGGCGTTCCCTACGAGCAGTACTTC.

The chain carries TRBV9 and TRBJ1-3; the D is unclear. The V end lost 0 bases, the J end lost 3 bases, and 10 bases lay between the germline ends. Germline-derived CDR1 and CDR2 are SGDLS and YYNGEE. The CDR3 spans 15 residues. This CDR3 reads CASSVGLTDGNTIYF. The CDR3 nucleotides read TGTGCCAGCAGCGTAGGACTGACTGATGGAAACACCATATATTTT.

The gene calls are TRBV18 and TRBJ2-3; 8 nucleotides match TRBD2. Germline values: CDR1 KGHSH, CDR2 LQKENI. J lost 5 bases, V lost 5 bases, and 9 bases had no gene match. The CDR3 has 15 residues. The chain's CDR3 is CASSKAGDPLDTQYF. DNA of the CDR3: TGTGCCAGCTCAAAAGCGGGGGACCCCCTAGATACGCAGTATTTT. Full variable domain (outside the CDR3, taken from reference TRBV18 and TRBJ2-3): NAGVMQNPRHLVRRRGQEARLRCSPMKGHSHVYWYRQLPEEGLKFMVYLQKENIIDESGMPKERFSAEFPKEGPSILRIQQVVRGDSAAYFCASSKAGDPLDTQYFGPGTRLTVL.

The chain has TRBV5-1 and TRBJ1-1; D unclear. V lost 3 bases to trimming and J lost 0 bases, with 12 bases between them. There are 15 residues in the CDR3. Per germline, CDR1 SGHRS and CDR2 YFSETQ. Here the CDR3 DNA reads TGCGCCAGCAGCTCCAGCGTGGACTTGAACACTGAAGCTTTCTTT. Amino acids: CASSSSVDLNTEAFF. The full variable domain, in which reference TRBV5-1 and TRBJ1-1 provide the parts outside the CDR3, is KAGVTQTPRYLIKTRGQQVTLSCSPISGHRSVSWYQQTPGQGLQFLFEYFSETQRNKGNFPGRFSGRQFSNSRSEMNVSTLELGDSALYLCASSSSVDLNTEAFFGQGTRLTVV.

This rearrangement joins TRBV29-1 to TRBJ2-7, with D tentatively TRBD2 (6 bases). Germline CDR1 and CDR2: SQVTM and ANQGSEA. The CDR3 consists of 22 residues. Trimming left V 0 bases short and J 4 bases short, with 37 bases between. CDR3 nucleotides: TGCAGCGTTGAAGAAGGGTCGCACGCACTAGAGGGTGTGGGGCGGGAACCATACGAGCAGTACGTC. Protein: CSVEEGSHALEGVGREPYEQYV.

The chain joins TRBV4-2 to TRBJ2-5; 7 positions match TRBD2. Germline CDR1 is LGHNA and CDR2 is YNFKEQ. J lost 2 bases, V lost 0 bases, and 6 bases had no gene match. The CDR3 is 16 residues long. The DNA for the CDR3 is TGTGCCAGCAGCCAAGAGGTAGCGGGCCGGCAAGAGACCCAGTACTTC. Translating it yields CASSQEVAGRQETQYF.

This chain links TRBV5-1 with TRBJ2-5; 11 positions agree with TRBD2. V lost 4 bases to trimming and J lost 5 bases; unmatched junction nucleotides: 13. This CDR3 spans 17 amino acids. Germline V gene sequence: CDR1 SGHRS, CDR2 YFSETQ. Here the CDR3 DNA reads TGCGCCAGCAGCCCCCTGAGTAGCGGGGGGGCCGGCGAGACCCAGTACTTC. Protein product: CASSPLSSGGAGETQYF. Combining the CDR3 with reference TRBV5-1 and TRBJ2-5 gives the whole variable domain KAGVTQTPRYLIKTRGQQVTLSCSPISGHRSVSWYQQTPGQGLQFLFEYFSETQRNKGNFPGRFSGRQFSNSRSEMNVSTLELGDSALYLCASSPLSSGGAGETQYFGPGTRLLVL.

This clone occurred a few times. Here the CDR3 DNA reads TGTGCCAGCAGTGAATCTCCCGGGGGGCCCAACAATGAGCAGTTCTTC. Residues: CASSESPGGPNNEQFF. The chain links TRBV25-1 to TRBJ2-1; a weak D match, TRBD2 (7 bases). The germline CDR1 and CDR2 sequences are MGHDK and SYGVNS. CDR3 length equals 16 residues. Trimming removed 1 base at V and 5 bases at J, with 15 bases between.

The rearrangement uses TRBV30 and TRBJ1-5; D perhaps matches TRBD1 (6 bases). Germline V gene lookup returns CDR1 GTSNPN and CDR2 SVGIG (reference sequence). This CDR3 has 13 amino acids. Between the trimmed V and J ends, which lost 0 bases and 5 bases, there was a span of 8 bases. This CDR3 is CAWSVKGDQPQHF. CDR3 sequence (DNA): TGTGCCTGGAGTGTAAAGGGGGATCAGCCCCAGCATTTT.

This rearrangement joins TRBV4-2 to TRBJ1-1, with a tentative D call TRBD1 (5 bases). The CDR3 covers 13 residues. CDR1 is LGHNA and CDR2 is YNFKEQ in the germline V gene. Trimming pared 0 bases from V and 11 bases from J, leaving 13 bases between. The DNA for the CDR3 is TGTGCCAGCAGCCAAGAAGGAGTAGGGGCTGCTTTCTTT. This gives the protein CASSQEGVGAAFF.

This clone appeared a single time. The CDR3, as DNA: TGTGCCAGCAGCACTGCACAGGGGAGGCAGTTCTTC. This sequence encodes CASSTAQGRQFF. The chain couples TRBV7-3 to TRBJ2-1; 7 bases fit TRBD1. CDR3 length equals 12 residues. The V gene end was trimmed by 5 bases and the J gene end by 12 bases; junction bases not matched to a gene: 7. CDR1 is SGHTA and CDR2 is FQGTGA in the germline V gene. The full variable domain, rest sourced from reference TRBV7-3 and TRBJ2-1, is GAGVSQTPSNKVTEKGKYVELRCDPISGHTALYWYRQSLGQGPEFLIYFQGTGAADDSGLPNDRFFAVRPEGSVSTLKIQRTERGDSAVYLCASSTAQGRQFFGPGTRLTVL.

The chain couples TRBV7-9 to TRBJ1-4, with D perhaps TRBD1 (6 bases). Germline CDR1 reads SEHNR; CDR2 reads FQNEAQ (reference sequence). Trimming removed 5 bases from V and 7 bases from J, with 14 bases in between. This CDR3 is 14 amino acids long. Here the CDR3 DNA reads TGTGCCAGCAGCCCTATGGGGGGGCGTGAAAAACTGTTTTTT. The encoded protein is CASSPMGGREKLFF.

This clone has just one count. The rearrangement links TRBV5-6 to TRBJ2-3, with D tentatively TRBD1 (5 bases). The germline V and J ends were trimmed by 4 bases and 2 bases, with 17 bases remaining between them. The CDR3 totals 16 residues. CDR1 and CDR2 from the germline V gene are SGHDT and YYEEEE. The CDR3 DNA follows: TGTGCCAGCAGCCTTAAGACAGCTACCACCACAGATACGCAGTATTTT. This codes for CASSLKTATTTDTQYF.

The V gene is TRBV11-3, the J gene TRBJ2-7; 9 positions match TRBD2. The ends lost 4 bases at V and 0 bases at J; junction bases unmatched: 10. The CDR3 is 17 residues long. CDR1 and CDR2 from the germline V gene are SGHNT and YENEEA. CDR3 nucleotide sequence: TGTGCCAGCAGCTCCACTCTCGATAGCGGGAGCTCCTACGAGCAGTACGTC. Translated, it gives CASSSTLDSGSSYEQYV.

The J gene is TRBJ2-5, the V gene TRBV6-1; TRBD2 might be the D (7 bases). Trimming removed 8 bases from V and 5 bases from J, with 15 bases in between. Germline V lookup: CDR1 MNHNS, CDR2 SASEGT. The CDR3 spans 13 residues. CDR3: CASGRGLQETQYF. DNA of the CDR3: TGTGCCAGCGGGAGGGGGTTGCAGGAGACCCAGTACTTC.